Listed below are T cell receptor beta chains from one sample, sequenced in a study of response to subunit inactivated influenza vaccine. Using its own MiXCR run on the RT-PCR reads, TCRdb lists one record per CDR3 protein. In the table there are about 150,000 distinct CDR3 sequences, about 10% of which are singletons. The sample here was CD8+ T cells sorted from PBMCs, taken around 25 months after vaccination. The receptors shown here come from a man in his fifties or sixties who received an inactivated influenza vaccine. The CDR3 runs from the conserved cysteine through the conserved F or W. A D gene is named only where the DNA matches it firmly. Where a row states a size, it is once, few, many or the class of an expanded clone; other rows omit it.

. 13 . TRBV27 CASTPQGSYEQYF
TRBD2 14 few TRBV10-3 CAIGSGGAYNEQFF
TRBD1 14 . TRBV6-1 CATTDRIYQETQYF
. 12 many TRBV6-2/TRBV6-3 CASSYAVTEAFF
TRBD1 16 many TRBV4-3 CASSQDLGQGGNEQFF
. 13 many TRBV7-6 CASSRRAYNEQFF
. 13 few TRBV7-9 CASSPEFGTEAFF
. 13 . TRBV28 CASSLWMQRDYTF
TRBD2 16 . TRBV9 CASSAGTSGRFAEQYF
TRBD2 17 . TRBV12-3/TRBV12-4 CASSPAPLAGGTDTQYF
TRBD2 20 . TRBV4-2 CASSQPPASGGAGSYNEQFF
. 14 . TRBV6-5 CASSYSGWPDTQYF
TRBD1 14 few TRBV10-3 CAIQGTPYNSPLHF
TRBD2 15 . TRBV10-1 CASSYSGRNINEQFF
. 16 few TRBV12-3/TRBV12-4 CASSPPAGNAYNEQFF
. 14 few TRBV20-1 CSADAEGGWETQYF
. 13 . TRBV20-1 CSAPTGSTYEQYF
. 12 . TRBV7-9 CASSPHPGTQYF
TRBD2 15 many TRBV12-3/TRBV12-4 CASSYSRVSGETQYF
. 16 . TRBV4-1 CASSQDLTTSWAEAFF
. 12 many TRBV29-1 CSVEEGHNGYTF
. 14 many TRBV4-3 CASSSLSEGNEQFF
. 16 . TRBV28 CASNPTGGGTNEKLYF
. 15 few TRBV11-2 CASSLGRSSGNTIYF
TRBD2 14 few TRBV9 CASSPPRSGGEQFF
TRBD2 15 . TRBV11-1 CASSLQRGLTDTRYF
. 12 many TRBV29-1 CSGEGRNWEAFF
. 12 . TRBV28 CASSLLYTEAFF
TRBD1 15 . TRBV28 CASSYGTGESDTQYF